The 9 T cell receptor beta chains below all came from one sample that was sequenced in a study of blood T cell repertoires in COVID-19. TCRdb's copy holds only in-frame clones and misses some; the assay was immunoSEQ multiplex PCR. This sample yields approximately 250,000 clones, of which around four fifths are seen a single time; 4.2% belongs to the top ten. Sequenced input: peripheral blood. The receptors here all came from a man between 60 and 75 years old with acute or convalescent COVID-19.

The chain combines TRBV3-1 (or the pseudogene TRBV3-2) with TRBJ2-7; 8 bases map to TRBD1. CDR1 is LGHDT and CDR2 is YNNKEL in the germline V gene (reference sequence). V trimming: 2 bases; J trimming: 5 bases; junction bases outside the gene matches: 5. The CDR3 runs to 14 residues. The CDR3 coding sequence is TGTGCCAGCAGCCAAAGGGACAGGATGAACGAGCAGTACTTC. Protein: CASSQRDRMNEQYF.

The J gene is TRBJ2-2, the V gene TRBV27; D is possibly TRBD2 (5 bases). V was pared by 3 bases and J by 3 bases, with 8 bases between. The CDR3 totals 14 residues. Looked up from germline, CDR1 is MNHEY and CDR2 is SMNVEV (reference sequence). Here the CDR3 reads CASSLRTDTGELFF. Written as DNA, the CDR3 is TGTGCCAGCAGTTTGAGGACTGACACCGGGGAGCTGTTTTTT.

This chain joins TRBV10-1 and TRBJ2-1, with 7 nucleotides matching TRBD2. Germline loops: CDR1 WNHNN, CDR2 SYGVQD (reference sequence). This CDR3 contains 13 residues. The trim removed 0 bases at V and 12 bases at J, leaving 5 bases unmatched. DNA of the CDR3: TGCGCCAGCAGTGAGTCGAAGCGGGGCCGGCAGTTCTTC. Protein product: CASSESKRGRQFF.

The genes are TRBV6-5 and TRBJ1-2; 10 bases are a match to TRBD1. Trimming took 6 bases from V and 8 from J; bases not matched to a gene: 9. Germline V gives CDR1 MNHEY, CDR2 SVGAGI. The CDR3 consists of 14 residues. As DNA, the CDR3 is TGTGCCAGCAGCCGAGACGACAGGGGGCAAGGCTACACCTTC. It yields the protein CASSRDDRGQGYTF.

This clone is a singleton in its sample. In nucleotides, the CDR3 is TGTGCCAGCAGCGTAGGACAGATAACCTTTGCGACTGAAGCTTTCTTT. It yields the protein CASSVGQITFATEAFF. The J gene is TRBJ1-1, the V gene TRBV9; D perhaps matches TRBD1 (5 bases). CDR3 length: 16 residues. CDR1 is SGDLS, CDR2 YYNGEE, per germline. With 0 bases removed from V and 5 bases from J, the gap between germline ends came to 17 bases.

The V call is TRBV9, the J call TRBJ2-5; 9 nucleotides agree with TRBD2. From germline, CDR1 is SGDLS and CDR2 YYNGEE. This CDR3 comprises 15 residues. Germline trimming cut 4 bases from V and 2 bases from J; bases unmatched to any gene: 6. The CDR3 sequence is CASSLGLALQETQYF. CDR3 DNA: TGTGCCAGCAGCTTGGGACTAGCCTTGCAAGAGACCCAGTACTTC. The complete variable domain, with remaining parts taken from reference TRBV9 and TRBJ2-5, reads DSGVTQTPKHLITATGQRVTLRCSPRSGDLSVYWYQQSLDQGLQFLIQYYNGEERAKGNILERFSAQQFPDLHSELNLSSLELGDSALYFCASSLGLALQETQYFGPGTRLLVL.

The gene calls are TRBV19 and TRBJ2-3; 8 bases fit TRBD2. In germline, CDR1 is LNHDA, CDR2 SQIVND (reference sequence). This CDR3 contains 17 residues. Trimming at V came to 5 bases and at J to 2 bases, leaving 12 bases not matched to a gene. CDR3: CASSRLATMTNTDTQYF. DNA for the CDR3: TGTGCCAGTAGTCGACTAGCGACCATGACGAACACAGATACGCAGTATTTT.

The V call is TRBV24-1, the J call TRBJ2-1; the match to TRBD2 covers 7 bases. Germline V gene sequence: CDR1 KGHDR, CDR2 SFDVKD. The J segment lost 8 bases and the V segment lost 6 bases, leaving 6 bases of the junction unmatched. This CDR3 comprises 13 residues. The CDR3 region is CATSTRLADEQFF. In DNA form, the CDR3 reads TGTGCCACCAGTACAAGACTAGCCGATGAGCAGTTCTTC.

Regarding this clone: One end of the junction does not line up with germline, which may come from a read error. The chain has TRBV11-1 and TRBJ2-5; 7 bases are shared with TRBD1. This CDR3 is built from 13 residues. Germline loops: CDR1 SGHAT, CDR2 FQDESV (reference sequence). In DNA form, the CDR3 reads TGTACCAGCAGCAAAGAGGGGGCCCGGACCCAGTACTTC. This codes for CTSSKEGARTQYF.